This T cell receptor beta chain emerged from a study of CD8 T cells in Susac syndrome. Random hexamers were used to reverse transcribe the RNA input (0.5 to 1 ug). TCRdb redid the calling of the immunoSEQ multiplex PCR reads with MiXCR, one entry per CDR3 protein. The sample includes 55,000 to 80,000 distinct CDR3 sequences, 93% of them seen just once. The authors negatively isolated CD8+ and CD4+ T cells and FACS-enriched TEMRA cells. As to this clonotype: The antigen remains unidentified.

Germline CDR1 is DFQATT and CDR2 is SNEGSKA (reference sequence). Between the trimmed V and J ends, which lost 4 bases and 8 bases, there was a span of 11 bases. CDR3 length: 11 amino acids. Whole-study findings and limits: The CD4+ T cell repertoire of patients with Susac syndrome showed no detectable clonal expansion.

V and J are TRBV20-1 and TRBJ1-2; D call uncertain. The sample taken for sequencing was CD4+ T cells from PBMCs. The TCR was taken from a human donor with Susac syndrome. This chain's CDR3 is CSAMGRLGYTF. The CDR3 DNA reads TGCAGTGCTATGGGCCGTCTCGGCTACACCTTC.